The clone carrying this T cell receptor (beta chain) was detected only a few times. No antigen is known for it. Cultured CD4+ T cell DNA underwent sequencing with the Oncomine TCR Beta short-read assay. After culture, CD4+ T cells served as the source for genomic DNA extraction. TCRdb reanalysed the PCR reads using MiXCR and keeps one entry per CDR3 protein. In the table there are about 12,000 distinct CDR3 sequences, around 20% of which are singletons. These data are taken from a study of vaccination and CD4 T cells after COVID-19. V trimming: 11 bases; J trimming: 1 base; junction bases outside the gene matches: 17. Looked up from germline, CDR1 is SNHLY and CDR2 is FYNNEI. There are 18 residues in the CDR3. Regarding treatment: roughly ten-day PBMC culture with coronavirus spike peptide pools or control peptides (ViraFEST assay).

The specimen comprised CD4+ T cells from blood, cultured in vitro, sampled before SARS-CoV-2 vaccination. The sequence came from a human donor who received a COVID-19 vaccine. This chain joins TRBV2 and TRBJ2-3; 11 positions agree with TRBD2. In DNA form, the CDR3 reads TGTGCCGTACGAGACAGAGGACTAGCGGGCTTAGGCACAGATACGCAGTATTTT. Protein: CAVRDRGLAGLGTDTQYF.